This T cell receptor beta chain was retrieved from a study of CD8 T cells in ankylosing spondylitis (dated by TCRdb to 2015 to 2018). Context from the whole study: The study set out to find disease-linked TCR variants by profiling T cell receptor beta repertoires in ankylosing spondylitis patients and healthy donors. Peripheral blood samples were taken, and synovial fluid was additionally collected from ankylosing spondylitis patients. In total, the full study cohort was made up of some 110 healthy donors and roughly 27 ankylosing spondylitis patients. What the research found in general, with its limitations: A CD8+ phenotype was shown by the disease-linked clones, which were found at relatively low frequencies in peripheral blood. Some motif variants had previously been reported in the synovial fluid and blood of reactive arthritis patients, which suggests shared mechanisms of disease initiation. A TCR beta motif made up of several highly homologous amino acid variants appeared to be characteristic of blood from ankylosing spondylitis patients. The disease-linked clones were reported as significantly enriched in matched synovial fluid samples from ankylosing spondylitis patients.

This clonotype was detected many times. Its antigen specificity is not known. Base-call qualities are not available, and no considerably larger clone is one nucleotide away. Sequencing was carried out with an Illumina HiSeq 2500. Quantitative 5'-RACE with molecular barcodes was used to prepare TCR beta libraries. As for how the authors treated the data: Disease-linked TCR variants were identified with a new computational method built on a probabilistic model of VDJ rearrangement. TCRdb reprocessed the public reads (quality trimming at Q25 with fastp, clone calling with MiXCR) and kept in-frame beta chains. Entries are consolidated by CDR3 protein sequence, retaining the most common genes and DNA. The V and J calls and clone size come from TCRdb's table, not from the authors' own analysis. Recorded for this sample are roughly 490,000 distinct CDR3 sequences; roughly 5.2% of them occurred a single time. The ten largest clonotypes hold around 3.4% of the sample.

Trimming at the junction amounts to 4 bases on V and 15 bases on J, and the germline ends lie 13 bases apart. CDR1 KGHSH and CDR2 LQKENI are derived from the germline V gene. The CDR3 starts with the cysteine, ends with the phenylalanine, and has 12 residues. Left in the record is the CDR3 DNA by itself, 36 bases read in frame from the first base. Sequenced: blood, either unsorted or a sorted T cell fraction (not recorded which). This receptor chain uses TRBV18 and TRBJ1-6; no D segment can be confidently identified. The sequence was obtained from a male donor with ankylosing spondylitis. The nucleotide sequence reads TGTGCCAGCTCACTCGGCCCTTCGGGCCTCCACTTT. This translates into CASSLGPSGLHF.